Below, 32 T cell receptor beta chains from the same sample are listed, as sequenced in a study of shared clonotypes between healthy human individuals. Libraries were prepared by immunoSEQ multiplex PCR; TCRdb keeps only in-frame clonotypes and omits some of them. The sample has fewer than 2.5 million clones; under 95% are singletons. The sample was naive CD4+ T cells from PBMCs. Subset reported: CD45RA+ positively selected. These receptors were collected from a man younger than 30 in good health. Some clones in this sample may be carry-over from other donors' samples.

Note on this clone: The sample carries other DNA sequences with the same CDR3. The chain recombines TRBV5-1 with TRBJ2-6; no firm D call. Germline-derived CDR1 and CDR2 are SGHRS and YFSETQ. The length of the CDR3 is 16 residues. Trimming shortened V by 0 bases and J by 0 bases, and 7 bases separated the two germline ends. CDR3 in DNA: TGCGCCAGCAGCTTGGTGCCCAGCTCTGGGGCCAACGTCCTGACTTTC. Translation: CASSLVPSSGANVLTF.

This clone was seen once. The chain couples TRBV29-1 to TRBJ1-1; weak D call: TRBD1 (5 bases). CDR3 length equals 12 residues. V lost 8 bases, J lost 2 bases, and 12 bases lay in between. Germline CDR1 and CDR2: SQVTM and ANQGSEA. The CDR3 spells CSTLTDNTEAFF. The CDR3, as DNA: TGCAGCACCCTGACAGATAACACTGAAGCTTTCTTT.

CDR3 in DNA: TGTGCCAGCAGCGTTTGGGGCGGTCTGAGCAATGAGCAGTTCTTC. Its translation is CASSVWGGLSNEQFF. The genes are TRBV9 and TRBJ2-1; a weak D match, TRBD1 (5 bases). The germline V gene encodes CDR1 SGDLS and CDR2 YYNGEE. Trimming removed 2 bases from V and 6 bases from J, with 15 bases in between. The length of the CDR3 is 15 residues.

This chain links TRBV5-1 with TRBJ2-7; tentative D call: TRBD2 (5 bases). Germline CDR1 SGHRS, CDR2 YFSETQ. The CDR3 is 14 amino acids. V lost 0 bases, J lost 5 bases, and 12 bases lay in between. DNA of the CDR3: TGCGCCAGCAGCTTGGGGGCTAGCTTCCACGAGCAGTACTTC. It is translated as CASSLGASFHEQYF.

V and J are TRBV9 and TRBJ2-5; D might be TRBD1 or TRBD2, each matching 5 bases. V was clipped by 3 bases and J by 1 base, with 16 bases between them. The CDR3 runs to 16 residues. Germline V gene sequence: CDR1 SGDLS, CDR2 YYNGEE. CDR3 coding DNA: TGTGCCAGCAGCGCCCCTCGGGGCGGGCTCCAAGAGACCCAGTACTTC. This gives the protein CASSAPRGGLQETQYF.

This clone has a handful of counts. Other DNA sequences of this sample code for an identical CDR3. The chain has TRBV7-3 and TRBJ1-1; D is uncertain. The ends were cut back, 2 bases at V and 4 bases at J, with 11 bases in the middle. Germline CDR1 is SGHTA and CDR2 is FQGTGA. The CDR3 sequence is 14 residues long. CDR3 in amino acids: CASSLRSGGTEAFF. As DNA, the CDR3 is TGTGCCAGCAGCTTACGGTCGGGAGGCACTGAAGCTTTCTTT.

The rearrangement uses TRBV2 and TRBJ1-4; D remains ambiguous. Germline V gene lookup returns CDR1 SNHLY and CDR2 FYNNEI. Trimming removed 6 bases at V and 10 bases at J, with 15 bases between. The CDR3 runs 13 residues. CDR3 DNA sequence: TGTGCCAGCAGCGCTACCCCATCAGGAAAACTGTTTTTT. Its translation is CASSATPSGKLFF.

V is TRBV5-1 and J is TRBJ2-5; 8 bases fit TRBD2. Germline V lookup: CDR1 SGHRS, CDR2 YFSETQ. Trimming removed 4 bases from V and 3 bases from J; junction bases left unmatched: 2. The CDR3 has 13 residues. The CDR3 DNA reads TGCGCCAGCAGCCGGCGGGGGGAAGAGACCCAGTACTTC. Its translation: CASSRRGEETQYF.

The chain combines TRBV6-5 with TRBJ1-2; no clear D gene. V lost 6 bases and J lost 4, with 15 bases in between. Germline CDR1 is MNHEY and CDR2 is SVGAGI. CDR3 length: 14 amino acids. This CDR3 reads CASSKGGGGYGYTF. Here the CDR3 DNA reads TGTGCCAGCAGCAAGGGAGGTGGCGGCTATGGCTACACCTTC.

CDR3 sequence reads: CASSEGLTSGSPGELFF. CDR3 bases: TGTGCCAGCAGTGAAGGATTAACTAGCGGGAGTCCCGGGGAGCTGTTTTTT. The chain carries TRBV2 and TRBJ2-2, with TRBD2 matching 11 bases. CDR1 is SNHLY and CDR2 is FYNNEI in the germline V gene. CDR3 length: 17 amino acids. Trimming removed 1 base from V and 6 bases from J; junction bases left unmatched: 7.

This clone has a handful of counts. The chain carries TRBV13 and TRBJ2-7, with D perhaps assigned TRBD1 or TRBD2 (5 bases each). CDR3 size: 14 residues. V lost 3 bases and J 3 bases, leaving 12 bases between the germline ends. The germline V gene has CDR1 PRHDT and CDR2 FYEKMQ (reference sequence). CDR3 nucleotides: TGTGCCAGCAGCTTCCGCAGGGACGGCTACGAGCAGTACTTC. This encodes CASSFRRDGYEQYF.

CDR3 residues: CASSRDRGLTEAFF. The CDR3 DNA follows: TGCGCCAGCAGCCGGGACAGGGGGCTCACTGAAGCTTTCTTT. V is TRBV5-1 and J is TRBJ1-1; TRBD1 aligns across 12 bases. V lost 4 bases and J lost 4; bases outside the gene matches: 2. The CDR3 contains 14 residues. Germline CDR1 reads SGHRS; CDR2 reads YFSETQ.

This chain joins TRBV27 and TRBJ2-3, with unresolved D. Trimming left V 2 bases short and J 0 bases short, with 6 bases between. The germline CDR1 and CDR2 sequences are MNHEY and SMNVEV (reference sequence). This CDR3 contains 14 residues. The CDR3 spells CASSLVESTDTQYF. CDR3 sequence (DNA): TGTGCCAGCAGTTTAGTCGAGAGCACAGATACGCAGTATTTT.

The chain carries TRBV11-1 and TRBJ2-1; perhaps TRBD2 as D (6 bases). Germline V gene sequence: CDR1 SGHAT, CDR2 FQDESV (reference sequence). The CDR3 spans 15 residues. V was shortened by 10 bases and J by 10 bases, with 26 bases between the two germline ends. The DNA of the CDR3 is TGTGCCACCAAGGACGGGACTCCCTCGGGGAACGAGCAGTTCTTC. Its protein product is CATKDGTPSGNEQFF.

The chain combines TRBV18 with TRBJ1-2; TRBD1 is a possible D gene (5 bases). Germline V gene sequence: CDR1 KGHSH, CDR2 LQKENI. Between the trimmed V and J ends, which lost 2 bases and 4 bases, there was a span of 11 bases. This CDR3 has 14 residues. Here the CDR3 reads CASSPSRDGYGYTF. The CDR3 DNA reads TGTGCCAGCTCACCAAGCAGGGACGGCTATGGCTACACCTTC.

As concerns this clone: Other DNA sequences in this sample translate to the same CDR3. The V call is TRBV7-6, the J call TRBJ2-5; D unresolved. Germline values: CDR1 SGHVS, CDR2 FNYEAQ. V was clipped by 5 bases and J by 4 bases, with 8 bases between them. The CDR3 extends over 12 amino acids. CDR3 nucleotides: TGTGCCAGCAGCCTGGCGTCAGAGACCCAGTACTTC. Protein: CASSLASETQYF. Full variable domain (outside the CDR3, taken from reference TRBV7-6 and TRBJ2-5): GAGVSQSPRYKVTKRGQDVALRCDPISGHVSLYWYRQALGQGPEFLTYFNYEAQQDKSGLPNDRFSAERPEGSISTLTIQRTEQRDSAMYRCASSLASETQYFGPGTRLLVL.

The chain has TRBV18 and TRBJ1-2, with D tentatively TRBD1 (5 bases). In germline, CDR1 is KGHSH, CDR2 LQKENI. Between the trimmed V and J ends, which lost 1 base and 2 bases, there was a span of 14 bases. CDR3 length: 16 residues. The CDR3 DNA sequence: TGTGCCAGCTCACCACTCTCAGGGATCGAAAACTATGGCTACACCTTC. Protein sequence: CASSPLSGIENYGYTF.

V gene TRBV29-1 combines with J gene TRBJ2-1; 11 nucleotides match TRBD2. Germline lookup yields CDR1 SQVTM and CDR2 ANQGSEA. Trimming at V came to 8 bases and at J to 8 bases, leaving 8 bases not matched to a gene. The CDR3 is 13 residues long. CDR3 nucleotides: TGCAGCCTTACTAGCGGGAGTCTCGATGAGCAGTTCTTC. It codes for CSLTSGSLDEQFF.

The chain employs TRBV5-1 and TRBJ2-3; 13 bases are a match to TRBD2. Germline V gene lookup returns CDR1 SGHRS and CDR2 YFSETQ. The junction had 5 bases not matched to a gene; V was cut back by 0 bases and J by 4 bases. This CDR3 is 17 amino acids long. CDR3 DNA sequence: TGCGCCAGCAGCTTGGCACTAGCGGGAGGGCCCTCAGATACGCAGTATTTT. As protein: CASSLALAGGPSDTQYF.

The chain links TRBV30 to TRBJ2-1; D unclear. The CDR3 contains 11 residues. The ends were cut back, 2 bases at V and 12 bases at J, with 11 bases in the middle. Germline V gene lookup returns CDR1 GTSNPN and CDR2 SVGIG (reference sequence). The CDR3 loop is CAWSYGNRQFF. CDR3 in DNA: TGTGCCTGGAGTTATGGCAATAGGCAGTTCTTC.

Notes on this clone: The sample carries other DNA sequences with the same CDR3. The rearrangement joins TRBV9 to TRBJ2-7, with 12 bases aligning to TRBD1. V lost 3 bases, J lost 4 bases, and 5 bases stayed unmatched. This CDR3 is built from 15 residues. Per germline, CDR1 SGDLS and CDR2 YYNGEE. As DNA, the CDR3 is TGTGCCAGCAGCGCCGGGACAGGGGGCCGGTACGAGCAGTACTTC. Amino acids: CASSAGTGGRYEQYF.

This clone was seen once. V and J are TRBV5-6 and TRBJ1-6, with 8 bases lining up with TRBD1. CDR1 is SGHDT and CDR2 is YYEEEE in the germline V gene. Unmatched junction bases numbered 7, after V lost 4 bases and J lost 7 bases. The length of the CDR3 is 15 residues. The CDR3 DNA reads as TGTGCCAGCAGCCCCCTGACAGGGGAAAATTCACCCCTCCACTTT. Protein sequence: CASSPLTGENSPLHF.

The J gene is TRBJ2-1, the V gene TRBV28, with D perhaps given as TRBD1 or TRBD2 (5 bases each). CDR1 MDHEN and CDR2 SYDVKM come from the germline V gene. Trimming stripped 5 bases from V and 11 bases from J, with 25 bases between. The CDR3 length is 16 residues. CDR3 in amino acids: CASSTPSSRDQLKQFF. The CDR3 DNA reads TGTGCCAGCAGTACCCCCTCCAGTCGGGACCAACTGAAGCAGTTCTTC.

The sample holds one count of this clone. The J gene is TRBJ2-3, the V gene TRBV7-9, with D unclear. CDR1 and CDR2 from the germline V gene are SEHNR and FQNEAQ (reference sequence). The CDR3 runs 15 residues. Trimming shortened V by 3 bases and J by 2 bases, and 12 bases separated the two germline ends. In nucleotides, the CDR3 is TGTGCCAGCAGCTTGCTTTCCCAACCCACAGATACGCAGTATTTT. It encodes CASSLLSQPTDTQYF.

This chain links TRBV6-6 with TRBJ1-1, with D hard to call. The germline V gene has CDR1 MNHNY and CDR2 SVGAGI (reference sequence). There are 16 residues in the CDR3. V dropped 7 bases and J dropped 0 bases, with 18 bases sitting between them. In DNA, the CDR3 is TGTGCCAGCATCCCCTCCGGTTCCAGGATGAACACTGAAGCTTTCTTT. This encodes CASIPSGSRMNTEAFF.

The chain recombines TRBV2 with TRBJ1-5; D not certain. Germline V gives CDR1 SNHLY, CDR2 FYNNEI. V was clipped by 2 bases and J by 5 bases, with 13 bases between them. CDR3 size: 15 residues. The DNA for the CDR3 is TGTGCCAGCAGTGAACATGAGGTGGGCGATCAGCCCCAGCATTTT. Its protein is CASSEHEVGDQPQHF. The whole variable domain, filled in from reference TRBV2 and TRBJ1-5, reads EPEVTQTPSHQVTQMGQEVILRCVPISNHLYFYWYRQILGQKVEFLVSFYNNEISEKSEIFDDQFSVERPDGSNFTLKIRSTKLEDSAMYFCASSEHEVGDQPQHFGDGTRLSIL.

The chain has TRBV21-1 and TRBJ1-2; the table's D call, TRBD1, has no DNA check behind it. TRBV21-1 is annotated as a pseudogene. The CDR3 sequence is 20 residues long. The CDR3 loop reads CASSKRSGNPTKTGNYGYTF. The DNA for the CDR3 is TGTGCCAGCAGCAAACGGTCGGGGAATCCCACCAAGACAGGGAACTATGGCTACACCTTC.

The chain recombines TRBV5-4 with TRBJ2-7; either TRBD1 or TRBD2 may supply D (5 bases each). The length of the CDR3 is 15 residues. Per germline, CDR1 SGHNT and CDR2 YYREEE (reference sequence). The V end lost 0 bases, the J end lost 6 bases, and 16 bases lay between the germline ends. The CDR3 region is CASSLAPGPLGEQYF. CDR3 in DNA: TGTGCCAGCAGCTTGGCTCCGGGGCCTTTAGGCGAGCAGTACTTC.

The chain uses TRBV13 and TRBJ1-2; no definite D call. Germline V gene lookup returns CDR1 PRHDT and CDR2 FYEKMQ (reference sequence). CDR3 size: 15 residues. The V end lost 2 bases, the J end lost 0 bases, and 10 bases lay between the germline ends. CDR3 bases: TGTGCCAGCAGCTTATGGGCCAGTTCTAACTATGGCTACACCTTC. It encodes CASSLWASSNYGYTF.

Regarding this clone: Additional DNA sequences in this sample encode the identical CDR3. The V and J genes are TRBV5-1 and TRBJ2-1; no reliable D call. Germline-derived CDR1 and CDR2 are SGHRS and YFSETQ. Trimming took 0 bases from V and 0 from J, leaving 7 bases between them. This CDR3 has 15 amino acids. CDR3 nucleotides: TGCGCCAGCAGCTTGGGCGGTACCTCCTACAATGAGCAGTTCTTC. Its protein is CASSLGGTSYNEQFF. Full variable domain (outside the CDR3, taken from reference TRBV5-1 and TRBJ2-1): KAGVTQTPRYLIKTRGQQVTLSCSPISGHRSVSWYQQTPGQGLQFLFEYFSETQRNKGNFPGRFSGRQFSNSRSEMNVSTLELGDSALYLCASSLGGTSYNEQFFGPGTRLTVL.

The chain carries TRBV28 and TRBJ1-1; unclear D gene. This CDR3 region has 15 residues. The V gene's germline CDR1 is MDHEN and CDR2 SYDVKM. V was pared by 3 bases and J by 0 bases, with 11 bases between. The CDR3 coding sequence is TGTGCCAGCAGTTTTAACCCCGGGCTGAACACTGAAGCTTTCTTT. Translated, it gives CASSFNPGLNTEAFF.

The chain employs TRBV9 and TRBJ2-5, with D perhaps matching TRBD2 (6 bases). Germline loops: CDR1 SGDLS, CDR2 YYNGEE. There are 18 residues in the CDR3. The V end lost 3 bases, the J end lost 5 bases, and 26 bases lay between the germline ends. The DNA of the CDR3 is TGTGCCAGCAGCGGATATACGCGCGGGACTCCTTTTCGGGAGACCCAGTACTTC. It codes for CASSGYTRGTPFRETQYF. The whole variable domain, filled in from reference TRBV9 and TRBJ2-5, reads DSGVTQTPKHLITATGQRVTLRCSPRSGDLSVYWYQQSLDQGLQFLIQYYNGEERAKGNILERFSAQQFPDLHSELNLSSLELGDSALYFCASSGYTRGTPFRETQYFGPGTRLLVL.